Below, 24 T cell receptor beta chains from the same sample are listed, as sequenced in a study of T cell repertoires in cytomegalovirus infection (dated by TCRdb to between 2018 and 2021). Reading the label with the study, this specimen's treatment or condition is: in vitro stimulation with specific CMV peptide epitopes to enrich CMV-specific T cells. Their antigen targets remain unknown. For sequencing, an Illumina HiSeq 1500 was employed. TCRdb handled the public reads itself, with Q25 trimming in fastp and clone calling in MiXCR, and kept productive beta chains. Rows merge per CDR3 protein into single entries with the most common DNA and genes. The sample data list about 55,000 distinct CDR3 sequences, and around 20% of these were observed just once. Around 60% of the sample is held by the ten biggest clonotypes. This sample comprised CD8+ T cells from cultured PBMCs, obtained from culture after CMV antigen stimulation. The receptors originated from a human donor in good health (CMV status not recorded). Some clones in this sample may be carry-over from other donors' samples.

This chain links TRBV7-2 with TRBJ1-4, with a possible D match to TRBD1 (5 bases). This CDR3 has 15 residues. V was trimmed by 1 base and J by 3 bases, leaving 9 bases between them. In germline, CDR1 is SGHTA, CDR2 FQGNSA. This CDR3 reads CASSLVGEPNEKLFF. CDR3 nucleotide sequence: TGTGCCAGCAGCTTAGTAGGGGAACCTAATGAAAAACTGTTTTTT.

DNA for the CDR3: TGTGCCAGCACTACGATGGGGAACACTGAAGCTTTCTTT. This codes for CASTTMGNTEAFF. The V call is TRBV6-1, the J call TRBJ1-1, with D unclear. V lost 7 bases and J 1 base, leaving 10 bases between the germline ends. The CDR3 covers 13 residues. CDR1 is MNHNS, CDR2 SASEGT, per germline.

V gene TRBV7-6 combines with J gene TRBJ2-5; TRBD2 agrees at 10 bases. The junction had 4 bases not matched to a gene; V was cut back by 1 base and J by 2 bases. Germline assignment: CDR1 SGHVS and CDR2 FNYEAQ. The CDR3 spans 16 residues. Here the CDR3 DNA reads TGTGCCAGCAGCTTAGAGCTAGCGGGGGAACAAGAGACCCAGTACTTC. It yields the protein CASSLELAGEQETQYF.

There are a few counts of this clonotype. The chain combines TRBV10-3 with TRBJ2-1; 9 bases fit TRBD2. The CDR3 consists of 17 residues. V gave up 2 bases and J gave up 0 bases; unmatched junction bases: 5. Germline CDR1 ENHRY, CDR2 SYGVKD. DNA for the CDR3: TGTGCCATCAGTGAGCCGACTAGCGGATTCTCCTACAATGAGCAGTTCTTC. Translation: CAISEPTSGFSYNEQFF.

The V call is TRBV27, the J call TRBJ2-5, with 8 bases lining up with TRBD2. V shed 6 bases, J shed 2 bases, and the junction held 8 bases outside the gene matches. The CDR3 extends over 15 amino acids. Germline V gives CDR1 MNHEY, CDR2 SMNVEV (reference sequence). The CDR3 sequence is CASRPLAVIQETQYF. CDR3 bases: TGTGCCAGCAGGCCACTAGCGGTAATACAAGAGACCCAGTACTTC.

The chain combines TRBV20-1 with TRBJ2-3; 8 bases map to TRBD2. Trimming cost V 6 bases and J 7 bases; bases outside gene matches: 6. CDR3 length: 12 amino acids. Germline CDR1 reads DFQATT; CDR2 reads SNEGSKA (reference sequence). DNA of the CDR3: TGCAGTGCCGCACTAGCGGCGCATACGCAGTATTTT. It specifies CSAALAAHTQYF.

This clonotype appeared a few times. The gene calls are TRBV7-2 and TRBJ2-7, with TRBD1 identical over 8 bases. Per germline, CDR1 SGHTA and CDR2 FQGNSA. Trimming at V came to 1 base and at J to 4 bases, leaving 3 bases not matched to a gene. CDR3 size: 14 residues. The CDR3 bases are TGTGCCAGCAGCTTAGGCAGGGGGCCATACGAGCAGTACTTC. Protein: CASSLGRGPYEQYF.

This chain uses TRBV7-2 with TRBJ2-5, with a possible D match to TRBD2 (7 bases). There are 13 residues in the CDR3. The V end lost 6 bases, the J end lost 4 bases, and 12 bases lay between the germline ends. Germline V gives CDR1 SGHTA, CDR2 FQGNSA. The CDR3, as DNA: TGTGCCAGCAGAGACGGGGGGCCAGAGACCCAGTACTTC. Translation gives CASRDGGPETQYF.

A few counts support this clonotype. This chain joins TRBV11-2 and TRBJ1-2; possible D gene TRBD1, 5 bases. Per germline, CDR1 SGHAT and CDR2 FQNNGV. The CDR3 has 17 amino acids. V gave up 7 bases and J gave up 6 bases, with 27 bases separating them. CDR3 in DNA: TGTGCCAGCACCCTAAGGCTCGGGAACCATGAAGGGGATGGCTACACCTTC. Its translation is CASTLRLGNHEGDGYTF.

The J gene is TRBJ2-6, the V gene TRBV4-1; TRBD1 matches at 7 bases. Germline V gene data show CDR1 as MGHRA and CDR2 as YSYEKL. The trim removed 1 base at V and 0 bases at J, leaving 6 bases unmatched. This CDR3 region has 18 residues. The CDR3 loop reads CASSQVGTESSGANVLTF. The CDR3 DNA reads TGCGCCAGCAGCCAAGTGGGGACAGAGAGCTCTGGGGCCAACGTCCTGACTTTC.

V is TRBV18 and J is TRBJ2-5; D is unresolved. There are 14 residues in the CDR3. Germline CDR1 is KGHSH and CDR2 is LQKENI. The V end was cut by 3 bases, the J end by 3 bases, with 11 bases between. CDR3 DNA: TGTGCCAGCTCACCCCAGACACTGGAAGAGACCCAGTACTTC. This encodes CASSPQTLEETQYF.

The rearrangement joins TRBV6-5 to TRBJ2-5; 11 positions agree with TRBD1. This CDR3 comprises 14 residues. Germline trimming cut 6 bases from V and 4 bases from J; bases unmatched to any gene: 4. Germline assignment: CDR1 MNHEY and CDR2 SVGAGI. CDR3 DNA: TGTGCCAGCAGCCTGGGACAGGGGGGAGAGACCCAGTACTTC. Amino acid sequence: CASSLGQGGETQYF.

CDR3 region: CASSLESNEAFF. CDR3 DNA sequence: TGCGCCAGCAGCTTGGAGAGTAACGAAGCTTTCTTT. The genes are TRBV5-1 and TRBJ1-1; no clear D gene. CDR3 length: 12 residues. Per the germline V gene, CDR1 is SGHRS and CDR2 is YFSETQ. V was trimmed by 0 bases and J by 8 bases, leaving 8 bases between them.

The CDR3 DNA reads as TGTGCCAGCAGGGCCGGGACTCAGGCAGATACGCAGTATTTT. Amino acids: CASRAGTQADTQYF. The V gene is TRBV12-3 or TRBV12-4, the J gene TRBJ2-3, with TRBD2 as a possible D gene (6 bases). The V end was cut by 6 bases, the J end by 4 bases, with 14 bases between. This CDR3 region has 14 residues.

The rearrangement joins TRBV7-9 to TRBJ2-7; TRBD1 matches 7 bases. The germline CDR1 and CDR2 sequences are SEHNR and FQNEAQ (reference sequence). V shed 5 bases and J 4 bases; nucleotides not matched to a gene: 8. The CDR3 runs to 14 residues. The CDR3 loop is CASSPPGTDYEQYF. Written as DNA, the CDR3 is TGTGCCAGCAGCCCTCCCGGGACAGATTACGAGCAGTACTTC.

The table lists this clonotype with a few counts. The chain employs TRBV7-9 and TRBJ2-3; D not resolved. CDR1 is SEHNR, CDR2 FQNEAQ, per germline (reference sequence). Trimming pared 5 bases from V and 0 bases from J, leaving 12 bases between. The CDR3 has 15 amino acids. The CDR3 here is CASSPRAFSTDTQYF. In DNA, the CDR3 is TGTGCCAGCAGCCCCCGGGCGTTTAGCACAGATACGCAGTATTTT.

In this sample, this clonotype turned up many times. The gene calls are TRBV4-1 and TRBJ2-1, with D uncertain. The CDR3 loop spans 13 amino acids. CDR1 is MGHRA and CDR2 is YSYEKL in the germline V gene. V lost 0 bases and J lost 4, with 4 bases in between. The DNA for the CDR3 is TGCGCCAGCAGCCAAGAAAAATACAATGAGCAGTTCTTC. Amino acid sequence: CASSQEKYNEQFF.

This clonotype was detected only a few times. The genes are TRBV7-2 and TRBJ2-1; 13 nucleotides agree with TRBD2. CDR1 and CDR2 from the germline V gene are SGHTA and FQGNSA. This CDR3 spans 14 amino acids. The V gene end was trimmed by 5 bases and the J gene end by 8 bases; junction bases not matched to a gene: 3. CDR3 nucleotides: TGTGCCAGCAGCAGGACTAGCGGGAGCGATGAGCAGTTCTTC. Amino acids: CASSRTSGSDEQFF.

J is TRBJ1-1 and V is TRBV7-3; D call uncertain. In germline, CDR1 is SGHTA, CDR2 FQGTGA. This CDR3 comprises 13 residues. The germline V and J ends were trimmed by 1 base and 2 bases, with 5 bases remaining between them. CDR3 sequence: CASSLNSNTEAFF. The DNA of the CDR3 is TGTGCCAGCAGCTTAAATAGTAACACTGAAGCTTTCTTT.

The gene calls are TRBV10-3 and TRBJ2-1; D not resolved. The germline CDR1 and CDR2 sequences are ENHRY and SYGVKD. The CDR3 runs 13 residues. Trimming took off 4 bases at V and 3 bases at J, with 7 bases between the two ends. CDR3 sequence reads: CAISVELYNEQFF. CDR3 coding DNA: TGTGCCATCAGTGTAGAACTCTACAATGAGCAGTTCTTC.

This chain connects TRBV12-3 or TRBV12-4 to TRBJ1-5; D is unclear. This CDR3 spans 14 amino acids. Trimming removed 3 bases at V and 4 bases at J, with 10 bases between. DNA of the CDR3: TGTGCCAGCAGTTTTGGACGGATTAATCAGCCCCAGCATTTT. This encodes CASSFGRINQPQHF.

CDR3 sequence reads: CASSNRQARFQETQYF. In DNA form, the CDR3 reads TGTGCCAGCAGTAACCGACAGGCCCGATTTCAAGAGACCCAGTACTTC. V is TRBV6-2 or TRBV6-3 and J is TRBJ2-5; the D gene is possibly TRBD1 (6 bases). In germline, CDR1 is MNHEY, CDR2 SVGEGT. This CDR3 region has 16 residues. The V end was cut by 5 bases, the J end by 2 bases, with 18 bases between.

This clonotype was counted many times. This chain connects TRBV7-2 to TRBJ1-1; D not certain. Trimming removed 1 base from V and 8 bases from J, with 14 bases in between. This CDR3 spans 14 amino acids. The germline V gene encodes CDR1 SGHTA and CDR2 FQGNSA. Here the CDR3 reads CASSLVPSVAEAFF. The CDR3 nucleotides are TGTGCCAGCAGCTTAGTACCCAGCGTGGCCGAAGCTTTCTTT.

This clonotype showed up just a few times. The chain couples TRBV28 to TRBJ2-1; possible D gene TRBD1, 5 bases. The CDR3 contains 13 residues. Germline loops: CDR1 MDHEN, CDR2 SYDVKM. V lost 7 bases and J lost 2, with 9 bases in between. This chain's CDR3 is CASTQGTYNEQFF. The CDR3 coding sequence is TGTGCCAGCACCCAGGGAACCTACAATGAGCAGTTCTTC.